A selection of T cell receptor beta chains follows, all from one sample in a study of OX40 agonist ivuxolimab in advanced cancers. Profiling relied on immunoSEQ multiplex PCR, and the TCRdb table lists in-frame clones only, not all of them. The sample yields around 75,000 clones, more than 70% seen once. Material: CD4+ or CD8+ T cells sorted from blood, obtained in a trial of the OX40 agonist ivuxolimab. The source of these receptors is an adult with an advanced solid tumor such as melanoma, head and neck, liver or kidney cancer. Both conserved end residues are part of each CDR3. D genes are given only for firm matches. Size values are once, few and many counts, or a class for expanded clones, and some rows have none.

clone_size: -; v_call: TRBV10-3; d_call: -; j_call: TRBJ2-2; cdr3_nt: TGTGCCATCAGTGAGTCGAAGTTCGCCTTATTCAGGAACACCGGGGAGCTGTTTTTT; cdr3_aa: CAISESKFALFRNTGELFF
clone_size: -; v_call: TRBV28; d_call: TRBD2; j_call: TRBJ2-1; cdr3_nt: TGTGCCAGCAGTTCGTACCCCGGGACTAGCGGGGAGGATGAGCAGTTCTTC; cdr3_aa: CASSSYPGTSGEDEQFF
clone_size: -; v_call: TRBV2; d_call: TRBD1; j_call: TRBJ2-1; cdr3_nt: TGTGCCAGCAGTCCCGGGACAGGGTTCAATGAGCAGTTCTTC; cdr3_aa: CASSPGTGFNEQFF
clone_size: once; v_call: TRBV27; d_call: -; j_call: TRBJ2-3; cdr3_nt: TGTGCCAGCAGTTTAGGGGGCGGGGGTAGGGCAGATACGCAGTATTTT; cdr3_aa: CASSLGGGGRADTQYF
clone_size: -; v_call: TRBV28; d_call: -; j_call: TRBJ2-7; cdr3_nt: TGTGCCAGCAGACCCGACTTCCGGGACTCTTTCTTC; cdr3_aa: CASRPDFRDSFF
clone_size: -; v_call: TRBV2; d_call: TRBD1; j_call: TRBJ1-6; cdr3_nt: TGTGCCAGCAGGCAGGGGGCGGATTCACCCCTCCACTTT; cdr3_aa: CASRQGADSPLHF
clone_size: -; v_call: TRBV2; d_call: -; j_call: TRBJ2-7; cdr3_nt: TGTGCCAGCAGTGAAATGGGGGGATACTACGAGCAGTACTTC; cdr3_aa: CASSEMGGYYEQYF
clone_size: -; v_call: TRBV7-3; d_call: TRBD2; j_call: TRBJ2-5; cdr3_nt: TGTGCCAGCAGCTCCTTGACTAGCGGTTCGGGGGAGACCCAGTACTTC; cdr3_aa: CASSSLTSGSGETQYF
clone_size: -; v_call: TRBV9; d_call: -; j_call: TRBJ2-5; cdr3_nt: TGTGCCAGCAGCCCGCGGCTAGAAGAGACCCAGTACTTC; cdr3_aa: CASSPRLEETQYF
clone_size: few; v_call: TRBV9; d_call: -; j_call: TRBJ1-1; cdr3_nt: TGTGCCAGCAGCGTAGCGCAGAAGAACACTGAAGCTTTCTTT; cdr3_aa: CASSVAQKNTEAFF